These 14 T cell receptor beta chains were sequenced from one sample in a study of blood T cell repertoires in COVID-19. The assay was immunoSEQ multiplex PCR, and TCRdb's table has in-frame clones only and misses some. The table has some 31,000 clones, about 91% seen once. Material for sequencing was peripheral blood. The receptors stem from a human donor with active COVID-19. The donor label of this sample is uncertain.

The rearrangement uses TRBV4-3 and TRBJ2-4, with D possibly being TRBD2 (6 bases). V was cut by 1 base and J by 7 bases, with 8 bases left in between. This CDR3 comprises 13 residues. Germline V gene lookup returns CDR1 LGHNA and CDR2 YSLEER. The DNA of the CDR3 is TGCGCCAGCAGCCAAGCGGGAGTGAACATTCAGTACTTC. Protein product: CASSQAGVNIQYF.

A few counts support this clone. The rearrangement joins TRBV10-1 to TRBJ2-2; TRBD2 matches 11 bases. CDR1 and CDR2 from the germline V gene are WNHNN and SYGVQD (reference sequence). Germline trimming cut 6 bases from V and 2 bases from J; bases unmatched to any gene: 5. The CDR3 totals 16 residues. CDR3 protein: CASSETSGVNTGELFF. CDR3 nucleotide sequence: TGCGCCAGCAGCGAGACTAGCGGGGTAAACACCGGGGAGCTGTTTTTT.

The J gene is TRBJ1-1, the V gene TRBV7-2; D is ambiguous. Germline-derived CDR1 and CDR2 are SGHTA and FQGNSA. This CDR3 has 11 amino acids. Trimming pared 3 bases from V and 4 bases from J, leaving 3 bases between. The CDR3 DNA reads TGTGCCAGCAGCTTCCTCACTGAAGCTTTCTTT. This codes for CASSFLTEAFF. Full variable domain (missing parts from reference TRBV7-2 and TRBJ1-1): GAGVSQSPSNKVTEKGKDVELRCDPISGHTALYWYRQSLGQGLEFLIYFQGNSAPDKSGLPSDRFSAERTGGSVSTLTIQRTQQEDSAVYLCASSFLTEAFFGQGTRLTVV.

In its sample, this clone was seen once. The chain couples TRBV7-9 to TRBJ2-1; 13 bases map to TRBD2. Germline values: CDR1 SEHNR, CDR2 FQNEAQ (reference sequence). This CDR3 spans 17 amino acids. V was clipped by 4 bases and J by 7 bases; unmatched bases: 10. CDR3 in amino acids: CASSYTSGRAIINEQFF. CDR3 coding DNA: TGTGCCAGCAGCTACACTAGCGGGAGGGCTATTATAAATGAGCAGTTCTTC.

V gene TRBV7-8 combines with J gene TRBJ2-7; 8 nucleotides line up with TRBD1. The J segment lost 1 base and the V segment lost 2 bases, leaving 13 bases of the junction unmatched. The CDR3 length is 18 residues. The germline V gene has CDR1 SGHVS and CDR2 FQNEAQ. The CDR3 here is CASSLPLWTGQVSYEQYF. For the CDR3, the DNA is TGTGCCAGCAGCTTACCCCTTTGGACAGGGCAAGTTTCCTACGAGCAGTACTTC. The entire variable domain, with the rest obtained from reference TRBV7-8 and TRBJ2-7, is as follows: GAGVSQSPRYKVAKRGQDVALRCDPISGHVSLFWYQQALGQGPEFLTYFQNEAQLDKSGLPSDRFFAERPEGSVSTLKIQRTQQEDSAVYLCASSLPLWTGQVSYEQYFGPGTRLTVT.

The sample holds one count of this clone. CDR3 region: CASSQDLRRTAEQYF. CDR3 nucleotide sequence: TGCGCCAGCAGCCAAGATCTACGGAGGACGGCCGAGCAGTACTTC. The chain uses TRBV4-1 and TRBJ2-7; D possibly corresponds to TRBD2 (5 bases). Trimming removed 0 bases from V and 6 bases from J, with 15 bases in between. Germline V gene data show CDR1 as MGHRA and CDR2 as YSYEKL. This CDR3 region has 15 residues.

This clone was counted once. The chain joins TRBV9 to TRBJ2-1; the D is unclear. Deletions cut 4 bases from V and 5 bases from J, with 10 bases between. Germline CDR1 is SGDLS and CDR2 is YYNGEE. CDR3 length: 13 residues. This chain's CDR3 is CASSSFPDNEQFF. In DNA form, the CDR3 reads TGTGCCAGCAGCTCCTTCCCTGACAATGAGCAGTTCTTC.

This sequence joins TRBV18 and TRBJ2-5; the match to TRBD1 covers 8 bases. Germline V gene data show CDR1 as KGHSH and CDR2 as LQKENI. The CDR3 has 16 amino acids. Trimming at V came to 3 bases and at J to 1 base, leaving 7 bases not matched to a gene. DNA of the CDR3: TGTGCCAGCTCACCTGCAATCACAGGGGGCCAAGAGACCCAGTACTTC. This translates into CASSPAITGGQETQYF. The whole variable domain, remainder taken from reference TRBV18 and TRBJ2-5, is NAGVMQNPRHLVRRRGQEARLRCSPMKGHSHVYWYRQLPEEGLKFMVYLQKENIIDESGMPKERFSAEFPKEGPSILRIQQVVRGDSAAYFCASSPAITGGQETQYFGPGTRLLVL.

This chain links TRBV6-5 with TRBJ1-6; 10 bases line up with TRBD1. In germline, CDR1 is MNHEY, CDR2 SVGAGI. The ends lost 6 bases at V and 8 bases at J; junction bases unmatched: 7. The CDR3 is 15 amino acids. This chain's CDR3 is CASRSPGTGDSPLHF. The CDR3 DNA reads as TGTGCCAGCAGATCTCCCGGGACAGGGGATTCACCCCTCCACTTT.

The J gene is TRBJ1-2, the V gene TRBV3-1 (or the pseudogene TRBV3-2); D not certain. The germline V and J ends were trimmed by 4 bases and 1 base, with 19 bases remaining between them. The CDR3 runs 17 residues. CDR1 LGHDT and CDR2 YNNKEL come from the germline V gene (reference sequence). The CDR3 DNA follows: TGTGCCAGCAGCCGAGGGCCTACCGGAGGGCTTAACTATGGCTACACCTTC. Translated, it gives CASSRGPTGGLNYGYTF.

The rearrangement uses TRBV30 and TRBJ2-7; 9 bases map to TRBD1. The CDR3 extends over 16 amino acids. Germline V CDR1 and CDR2: GTSNPN, SVGIG (reference sequence). The ends lost 1 base at V and 2 bases at J; junction bases unmatched: 9. CDR3 region: CAWSAWDRALTYEQYF. CDR3 in DNA: TGTGCCTGGAGTGCCTGGGACAGGGCCCTCACCTACGAGCAGTACTTC.

This sequence joins TRBV7-3 and TRBJ2-5, with 13 bases matching TRBD2. This CDR3 spans 14 amino acids. Germline-derived CDR1 and CDR2 are SGHTA and FQGTGA. Trimming cost V 6 bases and J 8 bases; bases outside gene matches: 6. The CDR3 DNA is TGTGCCAGCAGTACTAGCGGGAGGGCGGGAACCCAGTACTTC. This sequence encodes CASSTSGRAGTQYF. Filled out from reference TRBV7-3 and TRBJ2-5, the complete variable domain reads GAGVSQTPSNKVTEKGKYVELRCDPISGHTALYWYRQSLGQGPEFLIYFQGTGAADDSGLPNDRFFAVRPEGSVSTLKIQRTERGDSAVYLCASSTSGRAGTQYFGPGTRLLVL.

The chain employs TRBV6-1 and TRBJ2-1; 10 nucleotides agree with TRBD2. This CDR3 has 16 residues. V lost 4 bases to trimming and J lost 4 bases; unmatched junction nucleotides: 7. Germline lookup yields CDR1 MNHNS and CDR2 SASEGT. The CDR3 protein is CASSVTGLAEYNEQFF. The CDR3 nucleotides read TGTGCCAGCAGTGTTACCGGACTAGCGGAATACAATGAGCAGTTCTTC.

The rearrangement uses TRBV6-6 and TRBJ2-2; 9 nucleotides match TRBD2. CDR3 length: 16 amino acids. V lost 6 bases, J lost 6 bases, and 11 bases stayed unmatched. Looked up from germline, CDR1 is MNHNY and CDR2 is SVGAGI (reference sequence). CDR3 bases: TGTGCCAGCAGACCCGCTTCGAAGCGGGAGGCCGGGGAGCTGTTTTTT. It encodes CASRPASKREAGELFF.